This is a list of T cell receptor beta chains from one sample in a study of regulatory T cells in long-lasting Graves disease. One entry per CDR3 protein results from TCRdb running MiXCR on the multiplex PCR reads. The sample has around 500,000 distinct CDR3 sequences; roughly 16% are singletons. This sample was also put to use in a study of T cells in Graves' hyperthyroidism and ophthalmopathy.

The source was peripheral blood mononuclear cells (PBMCs), collected at new diagnosis, from a patient treated with antithyroid drugs. The receptors stem from a woman aged 35-65 years with Graves disease. CDR3s include the opening cysteine and the closing phenylalanine or tryptophan. D genes are given only for firm matches. Expanded clones are given a class, and other clones once, few, many or no size at all.

TRBV11-1,NA,TRBJ2-3,many,TGTGCCAGCAGCAAACCTAGCGCAGATACGCAGTATTTT,CASSKPSADTQYF
TRBV6-2/TRBV6-3,TRBD1,TRBJ2-3,many,TGTGCCAGCAGTGGGGACAGGGGAGATACGCAGTATTTT,CASSGDRGDTQYF
TRBV12-3/TRBV12-4,NA,TRBJ1-5,many,TGTGCCAGCAGTGGACAGCGGGGTTATAATCAGCCCCAGCATTTT,CASSGQRGYNQPQHF
TRBV6-2/TRBV6-3,NA,TRBJ1-5,few,TGTGCCAGCAGTTATCCGGGGGGGTATCAGCCCCAGCATTTT,CASSYPGGYQPQHF
TRBV5-1,TRBD1,TRBJ2-1,few,TGCGCCAGCAGCTTGGGCCAGGGGGCGCATGAGCAGTTCTTC,CASSLGQGAHEQFF
TRBV2,NA,TRBJ1-2,many,TGTGCCAGCAGTAAGGATAAGGGGATCGGCTACACCTTC,CASSKDKGIGYTF
TRBV5-1,NA,TRBJ1-5,few,TGCGCCAGCAGCTTGACGGGGGCGGGAGAGCCCCAGCATTTT,CASSLTGAGEPQHF
TRBV2,TRBD1,TRBJ2-2,NA,TGTGCCAGTAACAGGGGCCCCCTCAACACCGGGGAGCTGTTTTTT,CASNRGPLNTGELFF
TRBV4-2,TRBD2,TRBJ2-3,NA,TGTGCCAGCAGCCAGCCGGGACTAGCGGGTCAGGGGGATACGCAGTATTTT,CASSQPGLAGQGDTQYF
TRBV9,NA,TRBJ1-3,NA,TGTGCCAGCAGCGTGGACAGCAGTTCTGGAAACACCATATATTTT,CASSVDSSSGNTIYF
TRBV2,TRBD2,TRBJ2-1,few,TGTGCCAGCAGGGGACTAGCGGCATACAATGAGCAGTTCTTC,CASRGLAAYNEQFF
TRBV4-1,NA,TRBJ1-2,few,TGCGCCAGCAGCGGTCGGACTAACTATAGCTACACCTTC,CASSGRTNYSYTF
TRBV7-2,NA,TRBJ1-1,NA,TGTGCCAGCAGCGTCTGGGGGACTGAAGCTTTCTTT,CASSVWGTEAFF
TRBV5-1,TRBD1,TRBJ2-4,few,TGCGCCAGCAGTTCTACAGGGGCAAACATTCAGTACTTC,CASSSTGANIQYF
TRBV12-3/TRBV12-4,TRBD1,TRBJ2-2,NA,TGTGCCAGCAGTCTGGGACAGGGGGAGCTGTTTTTT,CASSLGQGELFF
TRBV12-3/TRBV12-4,NA,TRBJ2-7,many,TGTGCCAGCAGTTTTGGGTCAGATTACGAGCAGTACTTC,CASSFGSDYEQYF
TRBV12-3/TRBV12-4,NA,TRBJ1-2,many,TGTGCCAGCAGCAAGGCCCGAGATGGCTACACCTTC,CASSKARDGYTF
TRBV4-1,NA,TRBJ1-4,few,TGCGCCAGCAGCCTCGGCGGGGGGGGCACTAATGAAAAACTGTTTTTT,CASSLGGGGTNEKLFF
TRBV12-3/TRBV12-4,NA,TRBJ2-7,NA,TGTGCCAGCAGTCTCCAGGGTGGTGCTTACGAGCAGTACTTC,CASSLQGGAYEQYF
TRBV5-1,NA,TRBJ2-2,many,TGCGCCAGCAGCCCAGACTACCAGAACACCGGGGAGCTGTTTTTT,CASSPDYQNTGELFF
TRBV7-2,NA,TRBJ1-2,many,TGTGCCAGCAGCTTAGATCTCCCTGGCTACACCTTC,CASSLDLPGYTF
TRBV2,TRBD1,TRBJ2-4,many,TGTGCCAGCAGTCGGGAACAGGGGGCGACCAAAAACATTCAGTACTTC,CASSREQGATKNIQYF
TRBV7-2,NA,TRBJ2-7,few,TGTGCCAGCAGCCCCAGGAGGGCGGGCTACGAGCAGTACTTC,CASSPRRAGYEQYF
TRBV2,NA,TRBJ2-3,many,TGTGCCAGCAGTCTGGACAGTAGAAGTAGACGGGATACGCAGTATTTT,CASSLDSRSRRDTQYF
TRBV14,NA,TRBJ2-7,NA,TGTGCCAGCAGCCCACAGGGATGGTACGAGCAGTACTTC,CASSPQGWYEQYF
TRBV28,TRBD1,TRBJ1-2,many,TGTGCCAGCAGCCCCCTCAGGGGGGCGGATGGCTACACCTTC,CASSPLRGADGYTF
TRBV30,TRBD2,TRBJ2-7,many,TGTGCCTGGAGTCCGTTAAGCGGGGGTAGCTACGAGCAGTACTTC,CAWSPLSGGSYEQYF
TRBV12-3/TRBV12-4,NA,TRBJ1-1,many,TGTGCCAGCAGCCTCAGGGGCAGGGGGAACACTGAAGCTTTCTTT,CASSLRGRGNTEAFF
TRBV6-1,NA,TRBJ1-6,many,TGTGCCAGCAGTGGCTTACCAACTAATTCACCCCTCCACTTT,CASSGLPTNSPLHF
TRBV6-1,NA,TRBJ2-6,NA,TGTGCCAGCAGCCGGGAGTACCTTTCTGGGGCCAACGTCCTGACTTTC,CASSREYLSGANVLTF
TRBV7-2,TRBD1,TRBJ1-5,NA,TGTGCCAGCAGCTTGAGAGGGGGCGCACAGCCCCAGCATTTT,CASSLRGGAQPQHF
TRBV24-1,NA,TRBJ1-2,NA,TGTGCCACCAGCCCTCGGACGGATTATAACTATGGCTACACCTTC,CATSPRTDYNYGYTF
TRBV2,TRBD1,TRBJ2-3,many,TGTGCCAGCAGTGGACAGGGTGTTTCTAAAGATACGCAGTATTTT,CASSGQGVSKDTQYF
TRBV3-1,NA,TRBJ1-4,many,TGTGCCAGCAGCTGGGGACGGCATAATGAAAAACTGTTTTTT,CASSWGRHNEKLFF
TRBV4-1,NA,TRBJ2-5,many,TGCGCCAGCAGCCAAGGGTTGTTGGAGACCCAGTACTTC,CASSQGLLETQYF
TRBV29-1,NA,TRBJ2-3,NA,TGCAGCGTTAGACGGCTCGGCACAGATACGCAGTATTTT,CSVRRLGTDTQYF
TRBV10-1,NA,TRBJ2-3,NA,TGCGCCAGCAGTCCGGGAAGCCCCGCAGATACGCAGTATTTT,CASSPGSPADTQYF
TRBV19,TRBD1,TRBJ1-5,NA,TGTGCCAGTAGTACTTGGACAGGTTATAGCAATCAGCCCCAGCATTTT,CASSTWTGYSNQPQHF
TRBV10-3,NA,TRBJ2-7,NA,TGTGCCATGGGGGGTAACGACGAGCAGTACTTC,CAMGGNDEQYF
TRBV2,TRBD1,TRBJ2-7,few,TGTGCCAGCAATCACGGGACAGAGGGCTACGAGCAGTACTTC,CASNHGTEGYEQYF
TRBV15,NA,TRBJ1-1,NA,TGTGCCACCAGCAGAGATACAAGGGACCGGGTCACTGAAGCTTTCTTT,CATSRDTRDRVTEAFF
TRBV2,NA,TRBJ2-2,many,TGTGCCAGCAGCTCTCGCGGCAGGGATGTGGTATTTTACACCGGGGAGCTGTTTTTT,CASSSRGRDVVFYTGELFF
TRBV10-3,NA,TRBJ2-1,many,TGTGCCATCAGTAACCCGGCGGCTAGTAGCCTTTCCTACAATGAGCAGTTCTTC,CAISNPAASSLSYNEQFF
TRBV28,NA,TRBJ1-1,many,TGTGCCAGCAGTTCAGGGTACACTGAAGCTTTCTTT,CASSSGYTEAFF
TRBV5-5,TRBD2,TRBJ2-1,many,TGTGCCAGCAACATATTAGCGGGCTCCTACAATGAGCAGTTCTTC,CASNILAGSYNEQFF
TRBV5-1,NA,TRBJ1-2,NA,TGCGCCAGCAGGGCCTCTGGGGCCCTGGGGGGCTACACCTTC,CASRASGALGGYTF
TRBV12-3/TRBV12-4,TRBD2,TRBJ2-2,NA,TGTGCCAGCAGTGGACTAGCGGGGGGCCGGGGCGGGGAGCTGTTTTTT,CASSGLAGGRGGELFF
TRBV7-6,TRBD1,TRBJ2-7,NA,TGTGCCAGCAGCTTAGGGACAGGGGTCGTTTACGAGCAGTACTTC,CASSLGTGVVYEQYF
TRBV3-1,NA,TRBJ1-4,many,TGTGCCAGCAGCCAAGGTGAAAAACTGTTTTTT,CASSQGEKLFF
TRBV20-1,NA,TRBJ1-4,few,TGCAGTGCTAGAGTGGGGAATATAGGTGAAAAACTGTTTTTT,CSARVGNIGEKLFF
TRBV7-3,TRBD1,TRBJ1-6,NA,TGTGCCAGCAGCTTAACCGGGACAGGCCCATCACCCCTCCACTTT,CASSLTGTGPSPLHF
TRBV5-4,TRBD1,TRBJ2-1,few,TGTGCCAGCAGCCGCCGAGGGACAGAACTAAATTACAATGAGCAGTTCTTC,CASSRRGTELNYNEQFF
TRBV7-3,NA,TRBJ1-1,many,TGTGCCAGCAGCTTAAGGGGACGGGGGGCCCTGAACACTGAAGCTTTCTTT,CASSLRGRGALNTEAFF
TRBV7-2,NA,TRBJ2-5,many,TGTGCCAGCAGCTTAGAAGGGGGGGAGACCCAGTACTTC,CASSLEGGETQYF
TRBV5-1,NA,TRBJ1-1,many,TGCGCCAGCAGCCCGGACAGAAGGCGCACTGAAGCTTTCTTT,CASSPDRRRTEAFF